This T cell receptor (beta chain) was recovered during a study of metastatic and nonmetastatic thyroid tumors. TCRdb re-clonotyped the PCR reads through MiXCR. The table has some 11,000 clones, about 32% seen once; the top ten hold more than 9.5%. This CDR3 has 16 residues. Germline V gene data show CDR1 as SGHDT and CDR2 as YYEEEE. V shed 0 bases and J 4 bases; nucleotides not matched to a gene: 7. Prior to thyroid surgery, none of the patients had received any treatment. The source of this sequence is a female donor with papillary thyroid cancer or a benign thyroid nodule (not recorded which). Some clones in this sample may be carry-over from other donors' samples. The source material was tumor tissue. The chain is built from TRBV5-6 and TRBJ1-2, with 9 bases lining up with TRBD1. Here the CDR3 DNA reads TGTGCCAGCAGCTTGGTCGGACAGGGGATTTTCTATGGCTACACCTTC. It specifies CASSLVGQGIFYGYTF.